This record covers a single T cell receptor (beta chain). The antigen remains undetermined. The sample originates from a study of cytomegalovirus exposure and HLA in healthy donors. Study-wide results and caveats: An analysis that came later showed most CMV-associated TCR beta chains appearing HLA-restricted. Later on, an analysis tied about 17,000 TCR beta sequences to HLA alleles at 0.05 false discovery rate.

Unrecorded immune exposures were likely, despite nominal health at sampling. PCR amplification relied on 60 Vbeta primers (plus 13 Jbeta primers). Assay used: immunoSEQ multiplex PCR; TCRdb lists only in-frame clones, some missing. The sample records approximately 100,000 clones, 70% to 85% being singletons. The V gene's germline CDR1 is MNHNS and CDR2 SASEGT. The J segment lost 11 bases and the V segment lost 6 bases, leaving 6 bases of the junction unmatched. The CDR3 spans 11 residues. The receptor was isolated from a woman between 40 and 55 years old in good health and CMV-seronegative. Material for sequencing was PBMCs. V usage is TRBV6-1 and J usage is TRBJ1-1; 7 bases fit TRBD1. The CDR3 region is CASRGQLRAFF. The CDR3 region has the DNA TGTGCCAGCAGGGGACAGTTACGGGCTTTCTTT.